A selection of T cell receptor beta chains follows, all from one sample in a study of T cells in Graves' hyperthyroidism and ophthalmopathy. In TCRdb, the multiplex PCR reads were re-called with MiXCR into one record per CDR3 protein. This sample has under 600,000 distinct CDR3 sequences, with approximately 15% found just once. The sequenced sample consisted of blood. The receptors originated from a middle-aged woman with Graves' ophthalmopathy. CDR3s include the opening cysteine and the closing phenylalanine or tryptophan. Each record gives: J gene, D gene, clone size, V gene, CDR3 protein, CDR3 DNA. The D gene is left open where the match is weak. Clone size is shown for a subset of rows, as once, few, many or a class of expanded clone.

>TRBJ2-2|TRBD1|NA|TRBV9
CASSGGQLTGELFF
TGTGCCAGCAGCGGGGGACAGCTCACCGGGGAGCTGTTTTTT
>TRBJ2-4|NA|many|TRBV27
CASSPRTRLAKNIQYF
TGTGCCAGCAGCCCCCGGACACGGTTAGCCAAAAACATTCAGTACTTC
>TRBJ2-2|NA|many|TRBV30
CAWGGLEGPNTGELFF
TGTGCCTGGGGGGGGCTTGAGGGACCTAACACCGGGGAGCTGTTTTTT
>TRBJ2-1|NA|NA|TRBV5-6
CASSFNGGNFGEQFF
TGTGCCAGCAGCTTTAACGGGGGTAATTTCGGTGAGCAGTTCTTC
>TRBJ2-5|NA|few|TRBV2
CASSVEQVIGTQYF
TGTGCCAGCAGTGTTGAGCAGGTCATCGGGACCCAGTACTTC
>TRBJ2-1|TRBD2|NA|TRBV7-9
CASSVLAGDVEQFF
TGTGCCAGCAGCGTACTAGCGGGAGACGTTGAGCAGTTCTTC
>TRBJ1-1|NA|many|TRBV27
CASSLRVSTSQAFF
TGTGCCAGCAGTTTAAGGGTTTCCACTTCGCAAGCTTTCTTT
>TRBJ1-1|NA|few|TRBV10-3
CAISDLGNTEAFF
TGTGCCATCAGTGACCTTGGGAACACTGAAGCTTTCTTT
>TRBJ2-5|TRBD1|few|TRBV14
CASSRIRDSQETQYF
TGTGCCAGCAGTCGCATCCGGGACAGCCAAGAGACCCAGTACTTC
>TRBJ2-3|NA|many|TRBV7-8
CASAAVPDTQYF
TGTGCCAGCGCAGCGGTCCCAGATACGCAGTATTTT
>TRBJ2-5|TRBD2|many|TRBV12-3/TRBV12-4
CASRHTLGTSGKGQETQYF
TGTGCCAGCAGACATACCCTGGGAACTAGCGGGAAAGGACAAGAGACCCAGTACTTC
>TRBJ1-6|NA|few|TRBV3-1
CASSQAGGGSSYNSPLHF
TGTGCCAGCAGCCAAGCGGGGGGGGGCAGCTCCTATAATTCACCCCTCCACTTT
>TRBJ1-5|TRBD1|NA|TRBV2
CASRSGQGGQPQHF
TGTGCCAGCAGATCGGGACAGGGGGGGCAGCCCCAGCATTTT
>TRBJ1-6|TRBD1|NA|TRBV20-1
CSARRQGNHSPLHF
TGCAGTGCTAGGAGACAGGGAAATCATTCACCCCTCCACTTT
>TRBJ2-1|NA|NA|TRBV9
CASSLPNGDEQFF
TGTGCCAGCTCCCTCCCAAACGGGGATGAGCAGTTCTTC
>TRBJ2-2|NA|many|TRBV7-9
CASTKSGPKNTGELFF
TGTGCCAGCACCAAGTCGGGACCAAAGAACACCGGGGAGCTGTTTTTT
>TRBJ2-3|NA|few|TRBV10-3
CATLASTDTQYF
TGTGCCACCTTGGCTAGCACAGATACGCAGTATTTT
>TRBJ2-5|NA|NA|TRBV20-1
CSARVLLMGAEETQYF
TGCAGTGCTAGAGTCCTATTGATGGGGGCCGAAGAGACCCAGTACTTC
>TRBJ1-2|NA|few|TRBV5-1
CASSLVPDYGYTF
TGCGCCAGCAGCTTGGTTCCGGACTATGGCTACACCTTC
>TRBJ2-5|NA|few|TRBV7-2
CASSPSPGTQETQYF
TGTGCCAGCAGCCCTAGCCCCGGGACTCAAGAGACCCAGTACTTC
>TRBJ2-2|TRBD1|many|TRBV20-1
CSAPRDRVRNTGELFF
TGCAGTGCCCCCCGGGACAGGGTCAGAAACACCGGGGAGCTGTTTTTT
>TRBJ1-4|NA|many|TRBV5-1
CASSPWGPEKLFF
TGCGCCAGCAGCCCTTGGGGGCCTGAAAAACTGTTTTTT
>TRBJ2-2|NA|many|TRBV2
CASSLIRTGELFF
TGTGCCAGCAGCCTGATAAGAACCGGGGAGCTGTTTTTT
>TRBJ2-5|NA|NA|TRBV3-1
CASSQDGPETQYF
TGTGCCAGCAGCCAAGATGGTCCGGAGACCCAGTACTTC
>TRBJ1-1|TRBD1|many|TRBV10-3
CAISEPDRGNTEAFF
TGTGCCATCAGTGAACCGGACAGGGGGAACACTGAAGCTTTCTTT
>TRBJ1-1|NA|few|TRBV19
CASTPGRWPEAFF
TGTGCCAGTACCCCCGGTAGGTGGCCTGAAGCTTTCTTT
>TRBJ2-1|TRBD2|many|TRBV28
CASSLFSLAGGRNEQFF
TGTGCCAGCAGTTTATTCTCGCTAGCGGGTGGAAGGAATGAGCAGTTCTTC
>TRBJ1-1|NA|few|TRBV7-9
CASSSQGEAFF
TGTGCCAGCAGTTCACAGGGTGAAGCTTTCTTT
>TRBJ1-1|NA|NA|TRBV12-3/TRBV12-4
CASRQVTYTEAFF
TGTGCCAGCAGGCAGGTTACATACACTGAAGCTTTCTTT
>TRBJ2-2|TRBD1|many|TRBV11-3
CASRWGQGASNTGELFF
TGTGCCAGCAGATGGGGACAGGGGGCTTCGAACACCGGGGAGCTGTTTTTT
>TRBJ2-1|NA|many|TRBV29-1
CSASPLANSYNEQFF
TGCAGCGCCTCCCCGCTGGCGAACTCCTACAATGAGCAGTTCTTC
>TRBJ1-1|NA|many|TRBV6-1
CASHQGGATEAFF
TGTGCCAGCCATCAGGGAGGGGCCACTGAAGCTTTCTTT
>TRBJ1-6|NA|NA|TRBV6-5
CASSYSPRAVYSPLHF
TGTGCCAGCAGTTACTCTCCCAGGGCAGTATATTCACCCCTCCACTTT
>TRBJ2-1|TRBD1|many|TRBV10-3
CAISPGTGRINEQFF
TGTGCCATCAGTCCCGGGACAGGGCGTATCAATGAGCAGTTCTTC
>TRBJ2-7|TRBD2|few|TRBV18
CASSPEAGRRTEQYF
TGTGCCAGCTCCCCCGAAGCCGGGAGGCGGACCGAGCAGTACTTC
>TRBJ2-5|TRBD1|many|TRBV20-1
CSARGDSLQETQYF
TGCAGTGCTAGAGGGGACAGCCTCCAAGAGACCCAGTACTTC
>TRBJ2-7|NA|NA|TRBV14
CASSQVGFSSYEQYF
TGTGCCAGCAGCCAAGTGGGGTTCAGCTCCTACGAGCAGTACTTC
>TRBJ1-5|TRBD1|many|TRBV20-1
CSASGTGGNQPQHF
TGCAGTGCCTCCGGGACAGGAGGAAATCAGCCCCAGCATTTT
>TRBJ1-1|NA|NA|TRBV6-2/TRBV6-3
CASSRSGAATEAFF
TGTGCCAGCAGCCGCAGCGGGGCGGCCACTGAAGCTTTCTTT
>TRBJ1-4|TRBD1|NA|TRBV5-1
CASSPTGSKEKLFF
TGCGCCAGCAGCCCGACAGGGTCTAAGGAAAAACTGTTTTTT
>TRBJ2-1|TRBD2|NA|TRBV5-6
CASSLTSESSSYNEQFF
TGTGCCAGCAGCTTGACTAGCGAGTCGAGCTCCTACAATGAGCAGTTCTTC
>TRBJ2-5|NA|many|TRBV6-1
CASSEASTGQETQYF
TGTGCCAGCAGTGAAGCGTCGACTGGGCAAGAGACCCAGTACTTC
>TRBJ1-2|NA|NA|TRBV2
CASSPLRGGGYGYTF
TGTGCCAGCAGTCCCCTCAGGGGAGGAGGCTATGGCTACACCTTC
>TRBJ2-3|NA|NA|TRBV10-2
CASSLGIPNTQYF
TGCGCCAGCAGCTTAGGGATCCCAAATACGCAGTATTTT
>TRBJ2-1|NA|NA|TRBV18
CASSPTQAVDEQFF
TGTGCCAGCTCACCAACACAGGCCGTCGATGAGCAGTTCTTC
>TRBJ1-1|NA|few|TRBV5-5
CASSSGQLEAFF
TGTGCCAGCAGCTCCGGACAGCTTGAAGCTTTCTTT
>TRBJ2-1|TRBD2|many|TRBV20-1
CSASGRGGTSSYNEQFF
TGCAGTGCTAGTGGGCGGGGGGGCACAAGCTCCTACAATGAGCAGTTCTTC